Shown below are 5 T cell receptor beta chains from a single sample sequenced in a study of blood T cells in healthy people across ages. A second PCR of about 7 to 11 cycles used a sample-barcoded 5' primer and a J-beta primer mix. TCRdb reprocessed the 5' RACE reads with MiXCR, giving one entry per CDR3 protein. This sample has around 800,000 distinct CDR3 sequences, with about 26% found just once. This same sample was also taken into another study, of T cells of mothers and their children.

Specimen: blood. The receptors originated from a boy younger than 18 in good health.

This clonotype was picked up a small number of times. J is TRBJ2-1 and V is TRBV28, with D perhaps being TRBD1 or TRBD2 (6 bases each). The J call is uncertain, as TRBJ2-5 better fits the DNA end. The CDR3 spans 14 residues. Germline-derived CDR1 and CDR2 are MDHEN and SYDVKM. Here the CDR3 reads CASLEGQGQETQYF. The DNA of the CDR3 is TGTGCCAGCTTGGAGGGGCAGGGGCAAGAGACCCAGTACTTC.

As DNA, the CDR3 is TGTGCCAGTCGCCCGCGGGGATCTCGCTATGGCTACACCTTC. The encoded protein is CASRPRGSRYGYTF. The genes are TRBV19 and TRBJ1-2, with D unresolved. The CDR3 totals 14 residues. Trimming took 8 bases from V and 4 from J, leaving 17 bases between them. Per germline, CDR1 LNHDA and CDR2 SQIVND (reference sequence).

Only a few counts were recorded for this clonotype. The rearrangement uses TRBV12-3 or TRBV12-4 and TRBJ2-1; D is perhaps TRBD2 (6 bases). With 3 bases removed from V and 5 bases from J, the gap between germline ends came to 14 bases. This CDR3 is 15 amino acids long. The CDR3 sequence: CASSLGGRSNNEQFF. DNA for the CDR3: TGTGCCAGCAGTTTGGGGGGTAGATCAAACAATGAGCAGTTCTTC.

The V gene is TRBV7-9, the J gene TRBJ1-2; D is uncertain. With 8 bases removed from V and 3 bases from J, the gap between germline ends came to 16 bases. This CDR3 has 14 residues. Germline values: CDR1 SEHNR, CDR2 FQNEAQ (reference sequence). The chain's CDR3 is CASDQRGSDYGYTF. The CDR3 DNA is TGTGCCAGCGATCAGCGAGGGTCAGACTATGGCTACACCTTC.

V is TRBV2 and J is TRBJ2-1; 13 nucleotides agree with TRBD2. With V trimmed by 6 bases and J by 9 bases, 11 bases remained unmatched. Germline CDR1 is SNHLY and CDR2 is FYNNEI. This CDR3 region has 16 residues. The CDR3 sequence: CASRPPGTSGAGEQFF. DNA for the CDR3: TGTGCCAGCAGACCCCCCGGGACTAGCGGGGCAGGTGAGCAGTTCTTC.